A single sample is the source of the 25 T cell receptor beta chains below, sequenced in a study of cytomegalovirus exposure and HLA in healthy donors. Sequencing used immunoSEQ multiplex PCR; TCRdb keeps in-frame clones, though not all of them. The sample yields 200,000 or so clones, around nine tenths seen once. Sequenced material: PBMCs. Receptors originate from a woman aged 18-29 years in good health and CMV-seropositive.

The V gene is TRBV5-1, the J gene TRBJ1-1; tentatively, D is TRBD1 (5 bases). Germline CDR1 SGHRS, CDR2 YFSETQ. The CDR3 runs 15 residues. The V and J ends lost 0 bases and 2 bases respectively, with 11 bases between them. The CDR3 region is CASSLGLGENTEAFF. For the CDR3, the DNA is TGCGCCAGCAGCTTGGGGCTAGGGGAAAACACTGAAGCTTTCTTT. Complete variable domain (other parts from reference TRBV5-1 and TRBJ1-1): KAGVTQTPRYLIKTRGQQVTLSCSPISGHRSVSWYQQTPGQGLQFLFEYFSETQRNKGNFPGRFSGRQFSNSRSEMNVSTLELGDSALYLCASSLGLGENTEAFFGQGTRLTVV.

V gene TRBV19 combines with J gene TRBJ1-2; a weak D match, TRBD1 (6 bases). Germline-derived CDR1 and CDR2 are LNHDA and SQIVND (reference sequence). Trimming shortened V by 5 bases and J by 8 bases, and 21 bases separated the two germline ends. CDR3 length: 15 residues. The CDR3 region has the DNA TGTGCCAGTAGTGACCCCGGGACACCTATTCGAGGCTACACCTTC. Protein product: CASSDPGTPIRGYTF. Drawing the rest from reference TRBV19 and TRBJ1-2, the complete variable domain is DGGITQSPKYLFRKEGQNVTLSCEQNLNHDAMYWYRQDPGQGLRLIYYSQIVNDFQKGDIAEGYSVSREKKESFPLTVTSAQKNPTAFYLCASSDPGTPIRGYTFGSGTRLTVV.

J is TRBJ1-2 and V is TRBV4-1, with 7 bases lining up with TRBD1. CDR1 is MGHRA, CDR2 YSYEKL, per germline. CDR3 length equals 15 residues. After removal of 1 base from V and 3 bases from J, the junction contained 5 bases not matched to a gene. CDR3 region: CASSQGGGKDYGYTF. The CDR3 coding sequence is TGCGCCAGCAGCCAAGGAGGGGGCAAGGACTATGGCTACACCTTC.

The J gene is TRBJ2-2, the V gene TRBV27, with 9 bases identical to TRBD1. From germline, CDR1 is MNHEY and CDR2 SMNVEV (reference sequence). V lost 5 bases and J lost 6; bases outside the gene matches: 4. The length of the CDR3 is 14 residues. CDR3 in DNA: TGTGCCAGCAGTCCCGGGACAGGGTCCGGGGAGCTGTTTTTT. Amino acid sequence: CASSPGTGSGELFF.

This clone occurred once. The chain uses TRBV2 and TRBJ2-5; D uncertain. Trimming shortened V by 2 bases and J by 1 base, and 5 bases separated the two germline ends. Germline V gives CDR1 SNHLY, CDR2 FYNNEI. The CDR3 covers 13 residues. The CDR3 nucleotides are TGTGCCAGCAGTGAACAGTTCCAAGAGACCCAGTACTTC. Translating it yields CASSEQFQETQYF.

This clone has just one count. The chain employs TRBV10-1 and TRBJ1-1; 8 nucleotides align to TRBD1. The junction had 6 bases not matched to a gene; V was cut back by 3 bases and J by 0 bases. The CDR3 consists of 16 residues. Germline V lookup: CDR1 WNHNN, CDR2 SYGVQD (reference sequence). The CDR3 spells CASSEGTGFMNTEAFF. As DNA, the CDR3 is TGCGCCAGCAGTGAAGGGACAGGTTTCATGAACACTGAAGCTTTCTTT.

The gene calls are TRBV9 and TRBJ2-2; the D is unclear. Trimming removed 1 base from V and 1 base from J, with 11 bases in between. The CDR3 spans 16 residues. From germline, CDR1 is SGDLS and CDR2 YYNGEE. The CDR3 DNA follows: TGTGCCAGCAGCGTATCTGGTTACGGGAACACCGGGGAGCTGTTTTTT. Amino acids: CASSVSGYGNTGELFF.

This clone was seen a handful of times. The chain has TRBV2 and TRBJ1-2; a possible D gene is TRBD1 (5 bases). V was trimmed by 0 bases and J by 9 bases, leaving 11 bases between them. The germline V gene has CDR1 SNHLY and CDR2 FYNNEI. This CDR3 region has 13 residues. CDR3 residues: CASSEASRVSYTF. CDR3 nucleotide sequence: TGTGCCAGCAGTGAAGCTAGCAGGGTTAGCTACACCTTC. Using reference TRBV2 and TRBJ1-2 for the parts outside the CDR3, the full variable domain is EPEVTQTPSHQVTQMGQEVILRCVPISNHLYFYWYRQILGQKVEFLVSFYNNEISEKSEIFDDQFSVERPDGSNFTLKIRSTKLEDSAMYFCASSEASRVSYTFGSGTRLTVV.

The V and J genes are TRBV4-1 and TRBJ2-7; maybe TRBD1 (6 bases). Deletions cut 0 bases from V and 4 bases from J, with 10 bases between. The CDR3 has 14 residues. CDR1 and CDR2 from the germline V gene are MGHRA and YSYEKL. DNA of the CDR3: TGCGCCAGCAGCCAAGATGCCAGGGGATACGAGCAGTACTTC. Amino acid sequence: CASSQDARGYEQYF.

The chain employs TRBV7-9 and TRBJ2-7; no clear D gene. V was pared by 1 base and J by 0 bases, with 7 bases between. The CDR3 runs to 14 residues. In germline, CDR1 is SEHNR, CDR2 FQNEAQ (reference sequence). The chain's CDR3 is CASSLGVNSYEQYF. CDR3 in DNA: TGTGCCAGCAGCTTAGGTGTCAACTCCTACGAGCAGTACTTC.

The CDR3 DNA reads as TGTGCCAGCAGCGCGGGACCGGGACAGGGGGCTGAGACCCAGTACTTC. This encodes CASSAGPGQGAETQYF. The V and J genes are TRBV9 and TRBJ2-5; 12 nucleotides agree with TRBD1. CDR1 and CDR2 from the germline V gene are SGDLS and YYNGEE. The CDR3 sequence is 16 residues long. Germline trimming cut 3 bases from V and 5 bases from J; bases unmatched to any gene: 8.

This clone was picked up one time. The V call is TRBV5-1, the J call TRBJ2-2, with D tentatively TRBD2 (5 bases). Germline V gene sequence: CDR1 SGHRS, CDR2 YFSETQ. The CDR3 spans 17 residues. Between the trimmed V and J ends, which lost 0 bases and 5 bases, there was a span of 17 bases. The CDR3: CASSLAVAGGRTGELFF. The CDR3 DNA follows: TGCGCCAGCAGCTTGGCGGTCGCAGGCGGGCGTACCGGGGAGCTGTTTTTT. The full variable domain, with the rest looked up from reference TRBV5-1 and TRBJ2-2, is KAGVTQTPRYLIKTRGQQVTLSCSPISGHRSVSWYQQTPGQGLQFLFEYFSETQRNKGNFPGRFSGRQFSNSRSEMNVSTLELGDSALYLCASSLAVAGGRTGELFFGEGSRLTVL.

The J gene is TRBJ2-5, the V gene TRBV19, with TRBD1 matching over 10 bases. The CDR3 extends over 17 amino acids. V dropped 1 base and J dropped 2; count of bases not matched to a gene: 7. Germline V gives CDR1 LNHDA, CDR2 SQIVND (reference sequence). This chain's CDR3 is CASSIALGTGVQETQYF. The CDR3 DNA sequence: TGTGCCAGTAGTATAGCCCTAGGGACAGGGGTTCAAGAGACCCAGTACTTC.

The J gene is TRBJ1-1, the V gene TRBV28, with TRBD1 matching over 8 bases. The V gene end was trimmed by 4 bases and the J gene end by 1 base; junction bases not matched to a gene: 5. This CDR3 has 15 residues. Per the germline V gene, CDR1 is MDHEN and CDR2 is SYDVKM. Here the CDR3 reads CASSYSRGPNTEAFF. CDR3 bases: TGTGCCAGCAGTTACTCCAGGGGGCCGAACACTGAAGCTTTCTTT.

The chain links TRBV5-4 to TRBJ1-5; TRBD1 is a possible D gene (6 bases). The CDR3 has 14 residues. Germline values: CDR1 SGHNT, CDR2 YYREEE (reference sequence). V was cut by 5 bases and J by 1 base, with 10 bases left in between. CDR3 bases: TGTGCCAGCAGTTTGACAGGCAGCAATCAGCCCCAGCATTTT. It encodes CASSLTGSNQPQHF.

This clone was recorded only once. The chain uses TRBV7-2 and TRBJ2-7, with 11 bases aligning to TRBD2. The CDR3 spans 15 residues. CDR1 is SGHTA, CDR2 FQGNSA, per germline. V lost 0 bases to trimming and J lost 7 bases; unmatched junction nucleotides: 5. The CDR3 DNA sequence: TGTGCCAGCAGCTTAGCGCGCCTAGCGGGAGGAGAGCAGTACTTC. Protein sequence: CASSLARLAGGEQYF.

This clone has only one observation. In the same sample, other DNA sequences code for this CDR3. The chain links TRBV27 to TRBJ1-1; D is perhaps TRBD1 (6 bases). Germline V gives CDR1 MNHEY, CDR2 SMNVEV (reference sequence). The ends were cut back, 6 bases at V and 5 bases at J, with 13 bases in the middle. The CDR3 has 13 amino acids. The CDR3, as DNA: TGTGCCAGCAGCCCCACAGGGAGTACTGAAGCTTTCTTT. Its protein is CASSPTGSTEAFF.

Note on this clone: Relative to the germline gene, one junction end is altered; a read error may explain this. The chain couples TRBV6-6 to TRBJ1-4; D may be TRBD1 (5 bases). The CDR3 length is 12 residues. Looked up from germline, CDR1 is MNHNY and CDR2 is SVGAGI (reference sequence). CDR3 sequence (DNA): TGTGCCAGCAGTTTGTCCGCAGGGATTACGGCGTTT. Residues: CASSLSAGITAF.

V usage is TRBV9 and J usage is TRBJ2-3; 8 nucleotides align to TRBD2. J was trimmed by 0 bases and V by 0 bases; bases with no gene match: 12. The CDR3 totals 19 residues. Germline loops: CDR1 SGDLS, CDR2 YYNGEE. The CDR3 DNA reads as TGTGCCAGCAGCGTAGACGAGATGAGACTAGCGTCTAGCACAGATACGCAGTATTTT. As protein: CASSVDEMRLASSTDTQYF.

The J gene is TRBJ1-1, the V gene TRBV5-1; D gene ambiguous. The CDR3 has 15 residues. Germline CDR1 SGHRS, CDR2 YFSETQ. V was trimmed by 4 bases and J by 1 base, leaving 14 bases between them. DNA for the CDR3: TGCGCCAGCAGCGCCGCTACTCGAGCGAACACTGAAGCTTTCTTT. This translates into CASSAATRANTEAFF.

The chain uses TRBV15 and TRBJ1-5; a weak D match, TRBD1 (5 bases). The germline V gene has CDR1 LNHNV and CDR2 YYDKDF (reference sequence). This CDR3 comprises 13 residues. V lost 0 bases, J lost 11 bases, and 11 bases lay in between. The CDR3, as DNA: TGTGCCACCAGCAGAGAGGGGGGATCGGCCCAGCATTTT. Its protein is CATSREGGSAQHF.

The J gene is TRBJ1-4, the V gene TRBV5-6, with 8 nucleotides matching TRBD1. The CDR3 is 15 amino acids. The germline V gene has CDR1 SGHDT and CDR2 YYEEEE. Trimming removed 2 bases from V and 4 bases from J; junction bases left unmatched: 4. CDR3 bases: TGTGCCAGCAGCTTATGGACAGGGAGTAATGAAAAACTGTTTTTT. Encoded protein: CASSLWTGSNEKLFF.

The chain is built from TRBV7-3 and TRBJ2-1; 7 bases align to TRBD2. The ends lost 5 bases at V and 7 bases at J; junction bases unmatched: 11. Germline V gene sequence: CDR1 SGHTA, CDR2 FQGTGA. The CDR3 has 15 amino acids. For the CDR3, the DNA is TGTGCCAGCAGCCCCGGGGTAGCGGGTACGAATGAGCAGTTCTTC. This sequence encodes CASSPGVAGTNEQFF.

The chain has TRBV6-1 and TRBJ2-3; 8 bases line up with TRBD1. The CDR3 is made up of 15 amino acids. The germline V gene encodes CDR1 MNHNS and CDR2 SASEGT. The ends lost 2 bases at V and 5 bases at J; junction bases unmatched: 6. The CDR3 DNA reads TGTGCCAGCAGTGAATCCAGGGGGCGACGAGATACGCAGTATTTT. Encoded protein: CASSESRGRRDTQYF.

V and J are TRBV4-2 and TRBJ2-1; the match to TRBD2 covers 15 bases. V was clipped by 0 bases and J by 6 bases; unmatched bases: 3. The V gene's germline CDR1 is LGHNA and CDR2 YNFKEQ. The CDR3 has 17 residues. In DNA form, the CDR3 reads TGTGCCAGCAGCCAAGATAGGACTAGCGGGAGGGGCAATGAGCAGTTCTTC. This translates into CASSQDRTSGRGNEQFF.